The 10 T cell receptor beta chains below were found in one sample sequenced in a study of vaccination and CD4 T cells after COVID-19. Antigen specificity for these receptors is unknown. The Oncomine TCR Beta short-read assay sequenced DNA from cultured CD4+ T cells. TCRdb processed the PCR reads anew with MiXCR; each CDR3 protein has one entry. The table records more than 9,000 distinct CDR3 sequences, 35% to 45% of them present only once. Sample treatment: approximately nine-day PBMC culture with coronavirus spike peptide pools or control peptides (ViraFEST assay). Sequencing input: cultured CD4+ T cells from blood. These receptors originate from a human donor with COVID-19.

This clonotype is medium-sized. DNA for the CDR3: TGTGCCAGCAGAACCGGGACAGGGGGCGTCGGTGGCAATCAGCCCCAGCATTTT. This encodes CASRTGTGGVGGNQPQHF. The V call is TRBV6-1, the J call TRBJ1-5; 12 positions agree with TRBD1. CDR1 is MNHNS, CDR2 SASEGT, per germline. After removal of 6 bases from V and 2 bases from J, the junction contained 11 bases not matched to a gene. There are 18 residues in the CDR3.

V and J are TRBV7-6 and TRBJ2-3; 12 bases line up with TRBD1. The V gene's germline CDR1 is SGHVS and CDR2 FNYEAQ. The CDR3 sequence is 15 residues long. J lost 5 bases, V lost 5 bases, and 5 bases had no gene match. DNA of the CDR3: TGTGCCAGCAGCCTAGGGACAGGGGGCAAAGATACGCAGTATTTT. Encoded protein: CASSLGTGGKDTQYF.

This clonotype came up once. This sequence joins TRBV20-1 and TRBJ2-1; a possible D gene is TRBD2 (6 bases). V dropped 1 base and J dropped 4 bases, with 14 bases sitting between them. The CDR3 sequence is 15 residues long. CDR1 is DFQATT, CDR2 SNEGSKA, per germline (reference sequence). The CDR3 nucleotides are TGCAGTGCTAGAGTAGGTAGCGGCGATTACAATGAGCAGTTCTTC. Protein product: CSARVGSGDYNEQFF.

The V and J genes are TRBV2 and TRBJ2-3, with D possibly matching TRBD1 (5 bases). Trimming took 6 bases from V and 6 from J, leaving 7 bases between them. CDR3 size: 11 residues. The germline gives CDR1 SNHLY, CDR2 FYNNEI. The CDR3 is CASRKGDTQYF. The CDR3 nucleotides read TGTGCCAGCAGGAAGGGGGATACGCAGTATTTT.

This clonotype was counted a few times. This chain links TRBV4-3 with TRBJ1-2; D gene ambiguous. The V end was cut by 4 bases, the J end by 7 bases, with 13 bases between. Per the germline V gene, CDR1 is LGHNA and CDR2 is YSLEER. The CDR3 has 13 amino acids. CDR3 protein: CASSRFLVGGYTF. The CDR3 DNA sequence: TGCGCCAGCAGCCGGTTTCTTGTGGGTGGCTACACCTTC.

This chain joins TRBV6-5 and TRBJ2-2, with TRBD2 as a possible D gene (7 bases). The CDR3 extends over 15 amino acids. V shed 2 bases and J shed 4 bases, with 11 bases lying between them. CDR1 MNHEY and CDR2 SVGAGI come from the germline V gene. This CDR3 is CASSYGGAVTGELFF. CDR3 coding DNA: TGTGCCAGCAGTTACGGGGGGGCCGTCACCGGGGAGCTGTTTTTT.

In this sample, this clonotype turned up once. The rearrangement joins TRBV12-5 to TRBJ1-5; D unclear. The CDR3 contains 13 residues. Germline CDR1 LGHNT, CDR2 FRNRAP. V was pared by 6 bases and J by 1 base, with 7 bases between. The CDR3 here is CASGPGSNQPQHF. In DNA form, the CDR3 reads TGTGCTAGTGGACCCGGAAGCAATCAGCCCCAGCATTTT.

CDR3 DNA: TGTGCCAGCAGTGTCCGGGACAGGGCGAGACCTAGTGAGACCCAGTACTTC. Translating gives CASSVRDRARPSETQYF. The J gene is TRBJ2-5, the V gene TRBV12-3 or TRBV12-4; 9 bases map to TRBD1. The CDR3 is 17 amino acids. Trimming removed 5 bases from V and 5 bases from J; junction bases left unmatched: 15.

This chain links TRBV18 with TRBJ2-1; the match to TRBD1 covers 7 bases. Germline trimming cut 6 bases from V and 6 bases from J; bases unmatched to any gene: 14. The CDR3 is 16 residues long. From germline, CDR1 is KGHSH and CDR2 LQKENI. CDR3 sequence: CASSLQGPIDGNEQFF. The CDR3 region has the DNA TGTGCCAGCTCCCTACAGGGGCCCATCGACGGCAATGAGCAGTTCTTC.

The rearrangement joins TRBV10-3 to TRBJ1-1; 7 nucleotides line up with TRBD1. Per germline, CDR1 ENHRY and CDR2 SYGVKD. Losses at the gene ends were 6 bases for V and 1 base for J; bases not matched to a gene: 8. The CDR3 has 15 residues. This CDR3 is CAIRKTGARNTEAFF. The CDR3 DNA reads TGTGCCATCAGGAAAACAGGGGCCAGGAACACTGAAGCTTTCTTT.